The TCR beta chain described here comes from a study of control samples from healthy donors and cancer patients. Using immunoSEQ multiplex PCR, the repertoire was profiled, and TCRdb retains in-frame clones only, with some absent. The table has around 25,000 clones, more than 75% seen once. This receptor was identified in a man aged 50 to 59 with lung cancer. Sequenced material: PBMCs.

The CDR3 loop is CASSDTQDRGNEQFF. The CDR3 DNA is TGTGCCAGCAGCGATACACAGGACAGGGGCAATGAGCAGTTCTTC. The V and J genes are TRBV25-1 and TRBJ2-1, with 9 positions matching TRBD1. The V and J ends lost 6 bases and 6 bases, in that order; junction bases with no gene match: 9. In germline, CDR1 is MGHDK, CDR2 SYGVNS. The CDR3 spans 15 residues.